The source of this TCR beta chain is a study of monozygotic twins with inflammatory bowel disease. Looked up from germline, CDR1 is LGHNA and CDR2 is YNFKEQ. This CDR3 is built from 18 residues. A 6-nucleotide sample barcode was carried by the UMIs, which template switching added. One entry per CDR3 protein, without DNA, is what TCRdb gives after re-calling the 5' RACE reads. The sample table sets out 300,000 to 350,000 distinct CDR3 sequences. The receptor was derived from a human donor with ulcerative colitis or Crohn's disease, or a healthy co-twin of an affected twin (not recorded which). The sequenced sample was blood. The chain carries TRBV4-2 and TRBJ2-4; checking the TCRdb D call of TRBD1 is not possible without DNA. The CDR3 sequence is CASSQELLGEGAKNIQYF.